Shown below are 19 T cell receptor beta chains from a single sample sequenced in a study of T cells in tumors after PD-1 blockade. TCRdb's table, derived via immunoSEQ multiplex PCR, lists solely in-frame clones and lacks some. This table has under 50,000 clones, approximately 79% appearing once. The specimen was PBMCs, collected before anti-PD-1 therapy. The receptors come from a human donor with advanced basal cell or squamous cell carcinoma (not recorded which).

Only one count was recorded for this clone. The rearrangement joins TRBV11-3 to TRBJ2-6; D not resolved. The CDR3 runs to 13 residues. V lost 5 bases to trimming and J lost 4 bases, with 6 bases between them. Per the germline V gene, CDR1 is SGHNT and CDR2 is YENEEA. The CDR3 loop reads CASSTGGANVLTF. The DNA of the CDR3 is TGTGCCAGCAGCACCGGGGGGGCCAACGTCCTGACTTTC.

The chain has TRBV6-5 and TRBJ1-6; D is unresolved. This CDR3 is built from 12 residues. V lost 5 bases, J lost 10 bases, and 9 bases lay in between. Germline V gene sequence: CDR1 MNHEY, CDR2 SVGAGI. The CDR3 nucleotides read TGTGCCAGCAGTCGGGGAAGCTCACCCCTCCACTTT. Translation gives CASSRGSSPLHF.

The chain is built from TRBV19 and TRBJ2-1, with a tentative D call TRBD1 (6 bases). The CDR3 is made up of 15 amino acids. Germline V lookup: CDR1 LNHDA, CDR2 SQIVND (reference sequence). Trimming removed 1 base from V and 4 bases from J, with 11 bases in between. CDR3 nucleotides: TGTGCCAGTAGTATAGTAGGACAGCTTTACAATGAGCAGTTCTTC. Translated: CASSIVGQLYNEQFF.

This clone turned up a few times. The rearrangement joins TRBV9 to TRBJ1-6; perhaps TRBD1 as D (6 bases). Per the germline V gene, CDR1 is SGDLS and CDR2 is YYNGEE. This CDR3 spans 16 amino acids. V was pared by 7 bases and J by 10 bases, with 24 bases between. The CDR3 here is CASGSPGGRVKSPLHF. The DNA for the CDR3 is TGTGCCAGCGGTTCCCCGGGGGGCAGGGTGAAATCACCCCTCCACTTT.

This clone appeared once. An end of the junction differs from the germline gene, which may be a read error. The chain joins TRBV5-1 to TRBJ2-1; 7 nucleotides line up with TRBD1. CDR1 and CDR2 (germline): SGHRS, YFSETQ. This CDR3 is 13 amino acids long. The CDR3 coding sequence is TGCGCCAGCAGCCCAGAGGTTGGGGGACAGCAGCTCTTC. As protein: CASSPEVGGQQLF.

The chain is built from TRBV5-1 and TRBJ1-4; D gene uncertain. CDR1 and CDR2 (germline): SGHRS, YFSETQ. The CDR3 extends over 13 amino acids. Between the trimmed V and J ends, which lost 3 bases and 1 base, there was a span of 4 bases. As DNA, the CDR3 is TGCGCCAGCAGCTCTGAAACTAATGAAAAACTGTTTTTT. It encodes CASSSETNEKLFF.

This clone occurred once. The chain's CDR3 is CASSLLGDRVVETQYF. DNA for the CDR3: TGTGCCAGCAGCTTATTAGGGGACAGAGTGGTGGAGACCCAGTACTTC. The chain links TRBV11-1 to TRBJ2-5, with 7 bases aligning to TRBD1. Germline CDR1 reads SGHAT; CDR2 reads FQDESV (reference sequence). The CDR3 loop spans 16 amino acids. After removal of 2 bases from V and 5 bases from J, the junction contained 11 bases not matched to a gene.

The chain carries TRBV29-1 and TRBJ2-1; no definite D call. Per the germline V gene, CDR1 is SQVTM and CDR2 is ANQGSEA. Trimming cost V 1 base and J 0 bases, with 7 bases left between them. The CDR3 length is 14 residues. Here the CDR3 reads CSVEGSRSYNEQFF. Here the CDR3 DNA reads TGCAGCGTTGAAGGCAGCCGCTCCTACAATGAGCAGTTCTTC.

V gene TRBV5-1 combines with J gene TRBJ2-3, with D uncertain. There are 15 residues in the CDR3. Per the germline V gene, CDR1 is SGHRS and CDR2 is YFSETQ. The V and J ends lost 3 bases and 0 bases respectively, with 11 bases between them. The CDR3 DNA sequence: TGCGCCAGCAGCTCCCGGGTCCCAAGCACAGATACGCAGTATTTT. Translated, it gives CASSSRVPSTDTQYF.

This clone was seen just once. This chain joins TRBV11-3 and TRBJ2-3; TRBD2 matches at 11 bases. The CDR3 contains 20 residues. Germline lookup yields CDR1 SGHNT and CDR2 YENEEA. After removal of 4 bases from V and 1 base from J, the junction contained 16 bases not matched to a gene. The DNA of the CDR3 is TGTGCCAGCAGCTCGCGACTAGCGGGACTACCGAAAACTCGCACAGATACGCAGTATTTT. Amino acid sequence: CASSSRLAGLPKTRTDTQYF.

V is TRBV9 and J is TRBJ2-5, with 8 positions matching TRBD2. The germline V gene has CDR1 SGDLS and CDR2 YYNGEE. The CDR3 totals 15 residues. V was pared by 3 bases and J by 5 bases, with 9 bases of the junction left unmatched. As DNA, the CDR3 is TGTGCCAGCAGCGGGCGGGGGGTAGAGGGCGAGACCCAGTACTTC. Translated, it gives CASSGRGVEGETQYF.

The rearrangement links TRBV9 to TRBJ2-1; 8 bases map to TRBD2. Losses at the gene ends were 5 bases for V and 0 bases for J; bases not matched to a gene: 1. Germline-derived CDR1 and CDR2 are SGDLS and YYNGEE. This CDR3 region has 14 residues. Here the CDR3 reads CASRSGSSYNEQFF. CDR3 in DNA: TGTGCCAGCAGGAGCGGGAGCTCCTACAATGAGCAGTTCTTC.

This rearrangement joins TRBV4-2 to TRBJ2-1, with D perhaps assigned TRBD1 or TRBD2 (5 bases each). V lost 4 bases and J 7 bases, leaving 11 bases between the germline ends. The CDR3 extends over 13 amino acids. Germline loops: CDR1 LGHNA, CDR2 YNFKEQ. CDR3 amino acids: CASSRIEGNEQFF. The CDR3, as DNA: TGTGCCAGCAGCCGAATTGAGGGGAATGAGCAGTTCTTC.

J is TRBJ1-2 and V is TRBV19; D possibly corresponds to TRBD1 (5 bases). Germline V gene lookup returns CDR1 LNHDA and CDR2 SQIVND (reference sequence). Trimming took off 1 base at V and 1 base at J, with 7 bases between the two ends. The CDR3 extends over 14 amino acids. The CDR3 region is CASSIGGSNYGYTF. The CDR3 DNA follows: TGTGCCAGTAGTATAGGGGGCAGTAACTATGGCTACACCTTC.

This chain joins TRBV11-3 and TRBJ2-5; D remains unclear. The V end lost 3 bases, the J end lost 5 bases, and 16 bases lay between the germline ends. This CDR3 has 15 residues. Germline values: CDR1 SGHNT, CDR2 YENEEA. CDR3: CASSFQNGREETQYF. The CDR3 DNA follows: TGTGCCAGCAGCTTCCAAAACGGACGTGAGGAGACCCAGTACTTC.

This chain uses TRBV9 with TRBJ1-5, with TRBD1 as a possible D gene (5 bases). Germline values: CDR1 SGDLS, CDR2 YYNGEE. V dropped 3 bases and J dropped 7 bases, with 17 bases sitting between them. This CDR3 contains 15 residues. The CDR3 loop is CASSASGGSGQPQHF. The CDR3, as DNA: TGTGCCAGCAGCGCCAGCGGGGGGTCGGGCCAGCCCCAGCATTTT.

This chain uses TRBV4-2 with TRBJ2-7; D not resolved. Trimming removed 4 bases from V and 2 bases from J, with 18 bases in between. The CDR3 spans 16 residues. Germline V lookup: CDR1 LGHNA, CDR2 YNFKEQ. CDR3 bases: TGTGCCAGCAGCCCTTCGGCCCTCCCAACCCCCTACGAGCAGTACTTC. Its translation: CASSPSALPTPYEQYF.

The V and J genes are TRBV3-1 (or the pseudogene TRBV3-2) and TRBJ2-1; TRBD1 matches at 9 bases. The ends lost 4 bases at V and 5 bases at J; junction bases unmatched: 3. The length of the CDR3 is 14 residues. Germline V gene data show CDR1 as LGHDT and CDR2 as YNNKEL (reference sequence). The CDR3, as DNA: TGTGCCAGCAGCCGTTGGACAGGGGACAATGAGCAGTTCTTC. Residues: CASSRWTGDNEQFF.

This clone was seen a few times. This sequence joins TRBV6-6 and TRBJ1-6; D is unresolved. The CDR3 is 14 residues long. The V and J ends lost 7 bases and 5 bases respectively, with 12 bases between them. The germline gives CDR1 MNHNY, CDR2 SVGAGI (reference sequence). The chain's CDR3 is CASTPPGNNSPLHF. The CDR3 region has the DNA TGTGCCAGCACCCCCCCGGGGAATAATTCACCCCTCCACTTT.